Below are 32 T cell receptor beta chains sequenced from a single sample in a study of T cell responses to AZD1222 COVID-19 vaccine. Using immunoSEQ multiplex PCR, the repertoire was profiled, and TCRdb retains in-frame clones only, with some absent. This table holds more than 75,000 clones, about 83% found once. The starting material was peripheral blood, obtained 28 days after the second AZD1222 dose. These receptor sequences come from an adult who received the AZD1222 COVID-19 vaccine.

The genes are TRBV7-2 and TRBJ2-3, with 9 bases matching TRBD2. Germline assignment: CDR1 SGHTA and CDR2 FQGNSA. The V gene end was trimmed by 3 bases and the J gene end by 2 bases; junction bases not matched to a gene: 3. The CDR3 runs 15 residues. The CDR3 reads CASSFRTSDTDTQYF. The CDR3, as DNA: TGTGCCAGCAGCTTCCGGACTAGCGACACAGATACGCAGTATTTT.

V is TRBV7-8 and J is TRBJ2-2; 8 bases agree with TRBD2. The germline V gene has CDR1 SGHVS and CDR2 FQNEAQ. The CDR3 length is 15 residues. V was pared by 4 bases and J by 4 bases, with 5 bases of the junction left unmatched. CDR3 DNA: TGTGCCAGCAGCTGGGGGGCGGGAGGCACCGGGGAGCTGTTTTTT. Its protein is CASSWGAGGTGELFF.

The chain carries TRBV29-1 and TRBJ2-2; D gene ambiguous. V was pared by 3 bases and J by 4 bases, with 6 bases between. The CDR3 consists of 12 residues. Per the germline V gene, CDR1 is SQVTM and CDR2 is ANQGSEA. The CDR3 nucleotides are TGCAGCGTTGAGCCCCTCACCGGGGAGCTGTTTTTT. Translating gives CSVEPLTGELFF.

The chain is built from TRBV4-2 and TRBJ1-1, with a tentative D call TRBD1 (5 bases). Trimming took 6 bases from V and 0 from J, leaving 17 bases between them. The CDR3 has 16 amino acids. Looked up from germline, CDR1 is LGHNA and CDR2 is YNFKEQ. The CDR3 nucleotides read TGTGCCAGCAGTAAAGGGACGGGGAACATGAACACTGAAGCTTTCTTT. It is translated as CASSKGTGNMNTEAFF.

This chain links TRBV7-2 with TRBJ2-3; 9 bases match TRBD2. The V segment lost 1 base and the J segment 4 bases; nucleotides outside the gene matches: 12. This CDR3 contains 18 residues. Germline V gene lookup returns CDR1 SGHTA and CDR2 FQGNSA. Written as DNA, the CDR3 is TGTGCCAGCAGCTTAGTCCCCCTAAGAGCGGGAGGCCCAGATACGCAGTATTTT. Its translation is CASSLVPLRAGGPDTQYF.

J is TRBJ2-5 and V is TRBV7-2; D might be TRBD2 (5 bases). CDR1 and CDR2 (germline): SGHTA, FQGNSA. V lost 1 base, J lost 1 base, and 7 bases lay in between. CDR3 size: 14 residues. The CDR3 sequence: CASSLGLSQETQYF. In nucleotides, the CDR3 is TGTGCCAGCAGCTTAGGACTATCCCAAGAGACCCAGTACTTC.

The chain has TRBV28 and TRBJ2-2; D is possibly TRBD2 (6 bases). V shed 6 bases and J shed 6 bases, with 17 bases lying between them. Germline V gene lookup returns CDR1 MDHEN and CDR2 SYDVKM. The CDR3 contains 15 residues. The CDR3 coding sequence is TGTGCCAGCAGGGCCGGGGGTCAAGGGGCCGGGGAGCTGTTTTTT. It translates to CASRAGGQGAGELFF.

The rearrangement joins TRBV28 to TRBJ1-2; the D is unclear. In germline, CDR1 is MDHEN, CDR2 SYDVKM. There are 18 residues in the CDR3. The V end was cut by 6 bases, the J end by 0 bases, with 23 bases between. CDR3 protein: CASSQQPGSRAANYGYTF. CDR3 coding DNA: TGTGCCAGCAGCCAGCAACCGGGGTCACGGGCGGCTAACTATGGCTACACCTTC.

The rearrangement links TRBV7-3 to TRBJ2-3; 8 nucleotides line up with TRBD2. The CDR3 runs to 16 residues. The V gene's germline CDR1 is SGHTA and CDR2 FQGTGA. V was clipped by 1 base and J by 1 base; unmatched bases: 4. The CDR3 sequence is CASSLIGAGGTDTQYF. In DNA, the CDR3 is TGTGCCAGCAGCTTAATTGGAGCGGGAGGCACAGATACGCAGTATTTT.

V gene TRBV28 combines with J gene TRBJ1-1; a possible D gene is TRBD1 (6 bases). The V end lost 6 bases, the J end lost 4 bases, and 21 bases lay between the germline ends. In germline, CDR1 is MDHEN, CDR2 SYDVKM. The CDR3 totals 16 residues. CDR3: CASRSTGFIVGTEAFF. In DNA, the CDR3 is TGTGCCAGCAGATCTACAGGGTTTATAGTTGGCACTGAAGCTTTCTTT. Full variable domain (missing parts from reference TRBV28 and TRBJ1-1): DVKVTQSSRYLVKRTGEKVFLECVQDMDHENMFWYRQDPGLGLRLIYFSYDVKMKEKGDIPEGYSVSREKKERFSLILESASTNQTSMYLCASRSTGFIVGTEAFFGQGTRLTVV.

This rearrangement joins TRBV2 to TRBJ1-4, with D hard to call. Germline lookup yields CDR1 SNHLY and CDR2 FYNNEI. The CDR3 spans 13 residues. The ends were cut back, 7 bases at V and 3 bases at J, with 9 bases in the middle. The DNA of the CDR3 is TGTGCCAGCACCCGGGCCCCTAATGAAAAACTGTTTTTT. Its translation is CASTRAPNEKLFF. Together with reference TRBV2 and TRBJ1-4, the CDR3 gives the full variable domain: EPEVTQTPSHQVTQMGQEVILRCVPISNHLYFYWYRQILGQKVEFLVSFYNNEISEKSEIFDDQFSVERPDGSNFTLKIRSTKLEDSAMYFCASTRAPNEKLFFGSGTQLSVL.

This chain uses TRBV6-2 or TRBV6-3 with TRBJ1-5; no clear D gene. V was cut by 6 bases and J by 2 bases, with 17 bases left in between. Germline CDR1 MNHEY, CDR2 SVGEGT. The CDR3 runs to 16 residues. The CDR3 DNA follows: TGTGCCAGCAGCCGACCGACGGTTTTTGGCAATCAGCCCCAGCATTTT. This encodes CASSRPTVFGNQPQHF.

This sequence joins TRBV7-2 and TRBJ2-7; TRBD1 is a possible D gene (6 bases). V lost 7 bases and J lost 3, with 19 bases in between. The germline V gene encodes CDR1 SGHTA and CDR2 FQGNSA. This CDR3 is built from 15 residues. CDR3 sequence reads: CASKKGTEGGYEQYF. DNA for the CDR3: TGTGCCAGCAAGAAAGGGACCGAAGGGGGCTACGAGCAGTACTTC.

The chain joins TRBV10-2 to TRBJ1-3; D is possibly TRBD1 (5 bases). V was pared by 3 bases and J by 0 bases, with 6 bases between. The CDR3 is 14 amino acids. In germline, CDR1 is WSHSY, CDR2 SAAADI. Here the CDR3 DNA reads TGCGCCAGCAGTGAACAGGCCTCTGGAAACACCATATATTTT. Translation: CASSEQASGNTIYF.

CDR3: CASSRDRVNEQFF. The CDR3 bases are TGTGCCAGCAGTCGGGACAGGGTCAATGAGCAGTTCTTC. The genes are TRBV6-2 or TRBV6-3 and TRBJ2-1; 9 bases fit TRBD1. CDR3 length equals 13 residues. The V gene end was trimmed by 5 bases and the J gene end by 6 bases; junction bases not matched to a gene: 2. Germline V CDR1 and CDR2: MNHEY, SVGEGT.

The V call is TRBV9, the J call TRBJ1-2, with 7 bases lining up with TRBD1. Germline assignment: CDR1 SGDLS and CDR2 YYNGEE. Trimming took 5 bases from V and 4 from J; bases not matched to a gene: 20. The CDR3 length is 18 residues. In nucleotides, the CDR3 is TGTGCCAGCAGAACAATCTTCCACAGGGGTTTAATCGTCTATGGCTACACCTTC. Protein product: CASRTIFHRGLIVYGYTF.

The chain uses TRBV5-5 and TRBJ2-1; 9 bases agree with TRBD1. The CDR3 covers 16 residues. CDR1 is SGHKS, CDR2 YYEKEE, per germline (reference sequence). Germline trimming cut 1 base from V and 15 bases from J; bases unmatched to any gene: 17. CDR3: CASSLSGGQGTDMMFF. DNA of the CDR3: TGTGCCAGCAGCTTGTCTGGGGGACAGGGAACTGATATGATGTTCTTC.

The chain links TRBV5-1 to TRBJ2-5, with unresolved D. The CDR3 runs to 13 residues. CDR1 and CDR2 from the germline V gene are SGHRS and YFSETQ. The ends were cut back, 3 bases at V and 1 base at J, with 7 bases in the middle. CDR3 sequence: CASSSNPQETQYF. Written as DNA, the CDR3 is TGCGCCAGCAGCTCGAACCCCCAAGAGACCCAGTACTTC.

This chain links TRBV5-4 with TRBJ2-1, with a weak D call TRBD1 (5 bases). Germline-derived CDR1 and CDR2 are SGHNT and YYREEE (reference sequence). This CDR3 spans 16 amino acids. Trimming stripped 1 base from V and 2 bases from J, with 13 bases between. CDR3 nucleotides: TGTGCCAGCAGCTTGTCCCAGGGCTGGGCCTACAATGAGCAGTTCTTC. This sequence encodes CASSLSQGWAYNEQFF. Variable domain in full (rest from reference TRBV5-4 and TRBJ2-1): ETGVTQSPTHLIKTRGQQVTLRCSSQSGHNTVSWYQQALGQGPQFIFQYYREEENGRGNFPPRFSGLQFPNYSSELNVNALELDDSALYLCASSLSQGWAYNEQFFGPGTRLTVL.

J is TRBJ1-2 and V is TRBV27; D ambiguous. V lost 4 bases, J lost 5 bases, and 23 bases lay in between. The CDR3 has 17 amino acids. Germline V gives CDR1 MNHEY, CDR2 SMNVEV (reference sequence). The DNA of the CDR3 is TGTGCCAGCAGTTCGTCACCGAACCTTATTACCCCTTATGGCTACACCTTC. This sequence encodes CASSSSPNLITPYGYTF.

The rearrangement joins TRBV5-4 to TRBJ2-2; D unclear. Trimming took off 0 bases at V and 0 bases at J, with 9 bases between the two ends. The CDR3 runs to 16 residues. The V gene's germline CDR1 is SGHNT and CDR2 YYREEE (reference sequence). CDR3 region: CASSLDSGANTGELFF. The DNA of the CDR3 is TGTGCCAGCAGCTTGGATTCCGGAGCGAACACCGGGGAGCTGTTTTTT.

CDR3 region: CASSQTSGRHDEQFF. CDR3 bases: TGCGCCAGCAGCCAGACCAGCGGGAGACACGATGAGCAGTTCTTC. The chain links TRBV4-3 to TRBJ2-1; 8 positions match TRBD2. The V gene end was trimmed by 3 bases and the J gene end by 8 bases; junction bases not matched to a gene: 9. Germline loops: CDR1 LGHNA, CDR2 YSLEER. The CDR3 runs to 15 residues.

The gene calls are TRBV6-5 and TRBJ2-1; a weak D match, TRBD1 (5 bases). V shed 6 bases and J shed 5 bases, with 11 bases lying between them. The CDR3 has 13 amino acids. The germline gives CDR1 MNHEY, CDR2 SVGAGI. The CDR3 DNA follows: TGTGCCAGCAGAAGGGGCACTAACAATGAGCAGTTCTTC. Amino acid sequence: CASRRGTNNEQFF.

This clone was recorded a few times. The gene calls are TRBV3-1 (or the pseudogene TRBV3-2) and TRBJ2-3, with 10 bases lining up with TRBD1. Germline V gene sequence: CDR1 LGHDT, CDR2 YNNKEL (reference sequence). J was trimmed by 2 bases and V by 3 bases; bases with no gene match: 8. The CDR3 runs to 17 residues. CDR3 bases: TGTGCCAGCAGCCACCGACAGGGGGCTTACCTCACAGATACGCAGTATTTT. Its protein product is CASSHRQGAYLTDTQYF.

CDR3 loop: CAISVGASSYNEQFF. As DNA, the CDR3 is TGTGCCATCAGTGTTGGGGCGAGCTCCTACAATGAGCAGTTCTTC. The V and J genes are TRBV10-3 and TRBJ2-1, with D possibly TRBD1 on 5 matching bases. Germline assignment: CDR1 ENHRY and CDR2 SYGVKD. The CDR3 totals 15 residues. Trimming left V 4 bases short and J 0 bases short, with 10 bases between.

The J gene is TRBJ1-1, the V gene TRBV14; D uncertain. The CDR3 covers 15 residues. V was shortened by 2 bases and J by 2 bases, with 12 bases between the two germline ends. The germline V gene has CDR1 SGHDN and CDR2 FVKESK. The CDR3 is CASSQTLWANTEAFF. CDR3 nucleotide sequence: TGTGCCAGCAGCCAAACCTTGTGGGCCAACACTGAAGCTTTCTTT.

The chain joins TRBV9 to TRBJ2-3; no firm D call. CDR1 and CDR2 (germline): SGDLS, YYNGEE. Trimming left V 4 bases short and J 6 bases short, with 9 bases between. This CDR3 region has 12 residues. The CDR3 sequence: CASSLTDDTQYF. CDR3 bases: TGTGCCAGCAGCCTGACCGACGATACGCAGTATTTT.

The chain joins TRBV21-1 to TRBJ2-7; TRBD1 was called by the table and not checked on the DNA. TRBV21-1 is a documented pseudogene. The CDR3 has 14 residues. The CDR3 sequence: CASSKSLQSYEQYF. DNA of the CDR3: TGTGCCAGCAGCAAATCTCTACAGTCCTACGAGCAGTACTTC.

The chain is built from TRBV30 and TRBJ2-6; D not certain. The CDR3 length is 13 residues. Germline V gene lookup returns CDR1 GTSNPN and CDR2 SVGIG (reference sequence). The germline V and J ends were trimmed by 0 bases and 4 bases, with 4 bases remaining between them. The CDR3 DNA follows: TGTGCCTGGAGTGTAGGGGGGGCCAACGTCCTGACTTTC. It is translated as CAWSVGGANVLTF.

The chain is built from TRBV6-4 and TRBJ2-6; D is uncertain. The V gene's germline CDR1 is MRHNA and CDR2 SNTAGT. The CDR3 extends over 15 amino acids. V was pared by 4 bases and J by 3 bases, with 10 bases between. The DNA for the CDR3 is TGTGCCAGCAGTGTTAGGGTTGGTGGGGCCAACGTCCTGACTTTC. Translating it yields CASSVRVGGANVLTF.

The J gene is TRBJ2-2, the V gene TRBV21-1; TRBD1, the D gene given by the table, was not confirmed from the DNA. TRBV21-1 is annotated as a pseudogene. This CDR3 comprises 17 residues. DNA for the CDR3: TGTGCCAGCAGCAAAGACAGGGTGGGAGCCTACGCCGGGGAGCTGTTTTTT. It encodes CASSKDRVGAYAGELFF.

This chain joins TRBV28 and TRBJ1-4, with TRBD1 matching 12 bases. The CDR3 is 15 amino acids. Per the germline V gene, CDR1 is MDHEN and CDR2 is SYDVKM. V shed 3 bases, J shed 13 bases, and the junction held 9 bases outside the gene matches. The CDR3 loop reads CASSFAGTGGAGLFF. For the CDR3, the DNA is TGTGCCAGCAGTTTCGCCGGGACAGGGGGCGCCGGACTGTTTTTT.